Here is one TCR beta chain with its context. In the study's own analysis: From reference gene primer amplification, estimates of nucleated cell counts were derived. Generated by immunoSEQ multiplex PCR, the TCRdb table keeps only in-frame clones and is missing some. The DNA was the basis for D and trimming; V, J and clone size are from that table. Here the sample spans about 91,000 clones, about 77% being singletons. This CDR3 has 13 residues. V was trimmed by 4 bases and J by 4 bases, leaving 10 bases between them. From germline, CDR1 is SNHLY and CDR2 FYNNEI. The source of the sample is a study of blood T cell repertoires in COVID-19.

The sample was peripheral blood. The chain couples TRBV2 to TRBJ2-5; D might be TRBD1 (5 bases). The receptor comes from an elderly woman with acute or convalescent COVID-19. The CDR3 sequence is CASSGGLGETQYF. The CDR3 nucleotides read TGTGCCAGCAGTGGGGGCCTTGGAGAGACCCAGTACTTC.